A selection of T cell receptor beta chains follows, all from one sample in a study of CD8 T cells in ankylosing spondylitis. Each CDR3 protein gets one entry after TCRdb re-called the 5' RACE reads with MiXCR. The sample shows about 31,000 distinct CDR3 sequences, 5.5% to 8% of them seen only once. The specimen sequenced was blood, either unsorted or a sorted T cell fraction (not recorded which). These receptors originate from a male donor with ankylosing spondylitis or in good health (not recorded which). Both conserved end residues are part of each CDR3. Each record gives: D gene, V gene, clone size, J gene, CDR3 protein, CDR3 DNA. The D gene is left open where the match is weak. A clone size is listed for some rows: how often the clone was seen (once, few, many), or a class if it is expanded.

.,TRBV7-9,.,TRBJ1-4,CASSSGTAYEKLFF,TGTGCCAGCAGCTCCGGGACGGCCTATGAAAAACTGTTTTTT
.,TRBV4-1,medium-sized,TRBJ2-7,CASSQAVQESYEQYF,TGCGCCAGCAGCCAAGCGGTTCAGGAGTCCTACGAGCAGTACTTC
.,TRBV27,many,TRBJ1-1,CASSLGGMNTEAFF,TGTGCCAGCAGTTTGGGGGGTATGAACACTGAAGCTTTCTTT
TRBD1,TRBV20-1,many,TRBJ1-1,CSAREIGTGSSLIGSMNTEAFF,TGCAGTGCTAGAGAAATCGGGACAGGCAGTAGTTTAATAGGATCCATGAACACTGAAGCTTTCTTT
.,TRBV12-3/TRBV12-4,many,TRBJ2-1,CASGGSGNEQFF,TGTGCCAGCGGGGGCAGTGGGAATGAGCAGTTCTTC
.,TRBV20-1,many,TRBJ1-5,CSAPLTGKGGWNQPQHF,TGCAGTGCACCCCTCACAGGGAAGGGAGGGTGGAATCAGCCCCAGCATTTT
.,TRBV29-1,many,TRBJ2-3,CSVDSGQADTQYF,TGCAGCGTTGACTCTGGTCAGGCAGATACGCAGTATTTT
.,TRBV6-1,many,TRBJ2-1,CASSEIWPTSGVYNEQFF,TGTGCCAGCAGCGAAATATGGCCCACGTCGGGAGTCTACAATGAGCAGTTCTTC
TRBD1,TRBV25-1,many,TRBJ1-2,CASSETGDYGYTF,TGTGCCAGCAGTGAAACAGGGGACTATGGCTACACCTTC
.,TRBV18,many,TRBJ1-1,CASSPRDGDEAFF,TGTGCCAGCTCACCACGGGATGGGGATGAAGCTTTCTTT
TRBD2,TRBV20-1,many,TRBJ2-3,CSAPRTSGLLTDTQYF,TGCAGTGCTCCCCGGACTAGCGGGCTGCTAACAGATACGCAGTATTTT
.,TRBV7-8,many,TRBJ2-3,CASSLGGLGTADTQYF,TGTGCCAGCAGCTTAGGGGGCCTAGGTACAGCAGATACGCAGTATTTT
.,TRBV14,few,TRBJ2-4,CASSQTLHIQYF,TGTGCCAGCAGCCAGACCCTCCACATTCAGTACTTC
TRBD2,TRBV7-3,many,TRBJ2-5,CASSSSGGDRETQYF,TGTGCCAGCAGCTCTTCGGGAGGAGATAGGGAGACCCAGTACTTC
.,TRBV29-1,medium-sized,TRBJ2-1,CSVPGTGTLSSYNEQFF,TGCAGCGTTCCTGGAACCGGGACACTGAGCTCCTACAATGAGCAGTTCTTC
TRBD1,TRBV29-1,many,TRBJ2-3,CSGALRDRDTQYF,TGCAGCGGGGCACTCCGGGACAGGGATACGCAGTATTTT
TRBD2,TRBV7-8,medium-sized,TRBJ2-1,CASSSGAYNEQFF,TGTGCCAGCTCTAGCGGGGCCTACAATGAGCAGTTCTTC
.,TRBV28,many,TRBJ1-5,CASSSTVSSNQPQHF,TGTGCCAGCAGTTCGACAGTGTCGAGCAATCAGCCCCAGCATTTT
.,TRBV5-6,many,TRBJ2-1,CASSRVHYNEQFF,TGTGCCAGCAGCCGGGTCCACTACAATGAGCAGTTCTTC
.,TRBV5-1,many,TRBJ2-2,CASSLAQGANTGELFF,TGCGCCAGCAGCTTGGCCCAGGGCGCGAACACCGGGGAGCTGTTTTTT
TRBD2,TRBV7-2,.,TRBJ2-1,CASSLSSGSYNEQFF,TGTGCCAGCAGCTTATCTAGCGGCTCCTACAATGAGCAGTTCTTC
.,TRBV9,many,TRBJ2-7,CASSVTGSSYEQYF,TGTGCCAGCAGCGTCACAGGGAGCTCCTACGAGCAGTACTTC
.,TRBV5-5,many,TRBJ1-5,CASSLDRINSNQPQHF,TGTGCCAGCAGCTTGGACAGGATAAATAGCAATCAGCCCCAGCATTTT
.,TRBV7-9,few,TRBJ1-2,CASIEGEANYGYTF,TGTGCCAGCATCGAAGGGGAGGCGAACTATGGCTACACCTTC
TRBD2,TRBV7-9,many,TRBJ2-1,CASSHGLAGKGEQFF,TGTGCCAGCAGCCACGGACTAGCGGGAAAGGGTGAGCAGTTCTTC
.,TRBV7-6,many,TRBJ2-1,CASSLGLRPMGDEQFF,TGTGCCAGCAGCTTAGGGTTGCGACCCATGGGTGATGAGCAGTTCTTC
.,TRBV4-2,many,TRBJ1-2,CASSQDIQAGANYGYTF,TGTGCCAGCAGCCAAGATATACAGGCCGGGGCTAACTATGGCTACACCTTC
TRBD2,TRBV5-1,many,TRBJ2-1,CASSRGEYGDEQFF,TGCGCCAGCAGTCGGGGGGAGTATGGAGATGAGCAGTTCTTC
.,TRBV6-1,.,TRBJ1-1,CASRSPNTEAFF,TGTGCCAGCAGGTCCCCTAACACTGAAGCTTTCTTT
TRBD2,TRBV29-1,many,TRBJ2-7,CSVAGAGGPSYEQYF,TGCAGCGTTGCGGGAGCGGGAGGGCCTTCGTACGAGCAGTACTTC
.,TRBV24-1,many,TRBJ2-7,CATGGDVSYEQYF,TGTGCCACCGGAGGGGACGTCTCCTACGAGCAGTACTTC
.,TRBV20-1,.,TRBJ2-5,CSAEGAGGSWTQYF,TGCAGTGCTGAGGGGGCAGGGGGGAGCTGGACCCAGTACTTC
TRBD1,TRBV29-1,many,TRBJ2-7,CSVVLQGARYYEQYF,TGCAGCGTTGTTCTACAGGGGGCGCGATACTACGAGCAGTACTTC
.,TRBV4-1,.,TRBJ2-7,CASSLGVVSEQYF,TGCGCCAGCAGCCTCGGCGTGGTCTCGGAGCAGTACTTC
.,TRBV29-1,many,TRBJ1-1,CSVVTWGGTEAFF,TGCAGCGTTGTTACCTGGGGGGGGACTGAAGCTTTCTTT
.,TRBV3-1,many,TRBJ2-3,CASSQDRTGPTDTQYF,TGTGCCAGCAGCCAAGATAGAACAGGTCCGACAGATACGCAGTATTTT
.,TRBV6-5,many,TRBJ2-7,CASSWWGLNEQYF,TGTGCCAGCAGTTGGTGGGGGCTCAACGAGCAGTACTTC
TRBD2,TRBV27,few,TRBJ2-1,CASSLMSGSRSYNEQFF,TGTGCCAGCAGTTTAATGAGCGGGAGCCGCTCCTACAATGAGCAGTTCTTC